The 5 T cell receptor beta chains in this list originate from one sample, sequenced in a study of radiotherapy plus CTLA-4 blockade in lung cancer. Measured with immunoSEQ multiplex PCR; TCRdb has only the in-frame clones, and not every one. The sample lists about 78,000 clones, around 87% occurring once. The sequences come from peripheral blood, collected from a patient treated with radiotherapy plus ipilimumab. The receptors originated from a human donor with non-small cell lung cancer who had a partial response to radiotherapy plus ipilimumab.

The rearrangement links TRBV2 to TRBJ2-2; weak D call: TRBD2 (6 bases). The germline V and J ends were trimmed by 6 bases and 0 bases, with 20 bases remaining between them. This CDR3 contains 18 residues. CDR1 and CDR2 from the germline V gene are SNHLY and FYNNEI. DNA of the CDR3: TGTGCCAGCAGCGCCGTGGGGCTAGCGCTTACGAACACCGGGGAGCTGTTTTTT. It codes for CASSAVGLALTNTGELFF.

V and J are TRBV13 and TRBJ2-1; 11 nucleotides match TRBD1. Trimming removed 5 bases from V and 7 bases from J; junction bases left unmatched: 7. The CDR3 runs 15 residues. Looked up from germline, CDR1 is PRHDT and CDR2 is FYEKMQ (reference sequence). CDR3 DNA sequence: TGTGCCAGCAGCGCCCCTGGGACAGGGGGGAATGAGCAGTTCTTC. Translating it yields CASSAPGTGGNEQFF.

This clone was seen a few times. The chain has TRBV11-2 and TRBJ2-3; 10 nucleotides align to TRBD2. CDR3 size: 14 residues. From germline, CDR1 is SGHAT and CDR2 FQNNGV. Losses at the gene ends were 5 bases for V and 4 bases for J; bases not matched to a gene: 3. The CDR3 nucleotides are TGTGCCAGCAGCCCAGGACTAGCGGCAGATACGCAGTATTTT. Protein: CASSPGLAADTQYF.

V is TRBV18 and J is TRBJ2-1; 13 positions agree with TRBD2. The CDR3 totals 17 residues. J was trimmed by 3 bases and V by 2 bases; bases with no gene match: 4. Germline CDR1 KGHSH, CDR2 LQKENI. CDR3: CASSPTSGRANYNEQFF. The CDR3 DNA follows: TGTGCCAGCTCACCAACTAGCGGGAGGGCCAACTACAATGAGCAGTTCTTC.

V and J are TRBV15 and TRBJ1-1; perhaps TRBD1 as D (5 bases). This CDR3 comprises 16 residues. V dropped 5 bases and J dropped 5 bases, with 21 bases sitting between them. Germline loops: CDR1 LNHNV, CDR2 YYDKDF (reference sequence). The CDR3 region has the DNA TGTGCCACCAGCCCGCCTTCAGGGTGGGTAGGAACTGAAGCTTTCTTT. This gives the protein CATSPPSGWVGTEAFF.